The 5 T cell receptor beta chains below all came from one sample that was sequenced in a study of post-analysis software for immune sequencing data. Findings of the study overall: Relative to controls, patients had a handful of TRBV segments at higher frequency, with TRBV5-6, TRBV5-1 and TRBV20-1 among these.

The TCR beta cDNA libraries contained unique molecular identifiers. TCRdb re-derived calls from the PCR reads in MiXCR, one entry per CDR3 protein. The table records 500,000 to 600,000 distinct CDR3 sequences, around 40% of them present only once. Which antigens these TCRs recognize remains unknown. The sequencing input was blood. These receptors all come from a girl between 10 and 17 years old with multiple sclerosis.

The table lists this clonotype with a few counts. The chain combines TRBV12-3 or TRBV12-4 with TRBJ1-1; D not resolved. V shed 4 bases and J shed 10 bases, with 10 bases lying between them. This CDR3 region has 11 residues. The CDR3 DNA sequence: TGTGCCAGCAGTTATCGGATGGGAGCTTTCTTT. Translated, it gives CASSYRMGAFF.

The chain uses TRBV12-3 or TRBV12-4 and TRBJ1-4; weak D call: TRBD1 (5 bases). The CDR3 extends over 15 amino acids. Trimming took 6 bases from V and 8 from J, leaving 19 bases between them. In DNA, the CDR3 is TGTGCCAGCAGCCCGCCCGGGGCCCTGGGAGAAAAACTGTTTTTT. As protein: CASSPPGALGEKLFF.

This clonotype was detected a few times. The chain is built from TRBV20-1 and TRBJ2-1; 13 bases match TRBD2. The CDR3 loop spans 17 amino acids. Germline CDR1 reads DFQATT; CDR2 reads SNEGSKA (reference sequence). V shed 6 bases and J 1 base; nucleotides not matched to a gene: 9. This chain's CDR3 is CSATGTSGTGSYNEQFF. CDR3 nucleotide sequence: TGCAGTGCGACCGGGACTAGCGGGACTGGGTCCTACAATGAGCAGTTCTTC.

This chain links TRBV12-3 or TRBV12-4 with TRBJ2-1, with 8 positions matching TRBD1. The V segment lost 5 bases and the J segment 6 bases; nucleotides outside the gene matches: 6. The length of the CDR3 is 14 residues. In nucleotides, the CDR3 is TGTGCCAGCAGTCCCCGGACAGGGCGCAATGAGCAGTTCTTC. Residues: CASSPRTGRNEQFF.

V gene TRBV7-9 combines with J gene TRBJ2-1, with D maybe TRBD2 (6 bases). TRBJ2-7 matches the DNA end more closely, so the J call is doubtful. CDR1 is SEHNR and CDR2 is FQNEAQ in the germline V gene (reference sequence). The CDR3 length is 14 residues. CDR3 sequence: CASSAWDSAYEQYF. The CDR3 DNA reads TGTGCCAGCAGCGCCTGGGACTCTGCCTACGAGCAGTACTTC.